Shown below are 19 T cell receptor beta chains from a single sample sequenced in a study of cytomegalovirus exposure and HLA in healthy donors. The PCR made use of 60 Vbeta and 13 Jbeta primers. Sequencing was performed with immunoSEQ multiplex PCR; in TCRdb, only in-frame clones are kept and a portion is missing. The listing records 50,000 or so clones. Sequencing input: PBMCs. Receptors originate from a woman aged 60-75 years in good health and CMV-seropositive.

The chain carries TRBV18 and TRBJ2-3, with 8 nucleotides matching TRBD2. Germline V gene lookup returns CDR1 KGHSH and CDR2 LQKENI. The CDR3 loop spans 15 amino acids. Unmatched junction bases numbered 1, after V lost 2 bases and J lost 0 bases. The CDR3 loop reads CASSPTSGSTDTQYF. CDR3 in DNA: TGTGCCAGCTCACCAACTAGCGGAAGCACAGATACGCAGTATTTT.

J is TRBJ2-1 and V is TRBV28, with 7 nucleotides matching TRBD1. This CDR3 is 14 amino acids long. CDR1 and CDR2 from the germline V gene are MDHEN and SYDVKM. The J segment lost 9 bases and the V segment lost 6 bases, leaving 11 bases of the junction unmatched. The DNA of the CDR3 is TGTGCCAGCAGCCCGGACAGGACGTACGGTGAGCAGTTCTTC. It translates to CASSPDRTYGEQFF.

The rearrangement links TRBV5-1 to TRBJ1-4, with TRBD1 identical over 8 bases. The CDR3 consists of 13 residues. J lost 8 bases, V lost 4 bases, and 4 bases had no gene match. The germline V gene encodes CDR1 SGHRS and CDR2 YFSETQ. The CDR3 nucleotides read TGCGCCAGCAGCCTGGGGACAGGCGAAAAACTGTTTTTT. This encodes CASSLGTGEKLFF.

The chain joins TRBV7-6 to TRBJ1-2, with TRBD1 identical over 8 bases. The V segment lost 5 bases and the J segment 4 bases; nucleotides outside the gene matches: 12. The CDR3 spans 16 residues. In germline, CDR1 is SGHVS, CDR2 FNYEAQ. This CDR3 is CASSINPGQDPYGYTF. The CDR3 DNA is TGTGCCAGCAGCATTAACCCGGGACAGGACCCCTATGGCTACACCTTC. The complete variable domain, with remaining parts taken from reference TRBV7-6 and TRBJ1-2, reads GAGVSQSPRYKVTKRGQDVALRCDPISGHVSLYWYRQALGQGPEFLTYFNYEAQQDKSGLPNDRFSAERPEGSISTLTIQRTEQRDSAMYRCASSINPGQDPYGYTFGSGTRLTVV.

This chain connects TRBV14 to TRBJ1-1; tentative D call: TRBD1 (6 bases). Germline loops: CDR1 SGHDN, CDR2 FVKESK. The CDR3 covers 14 residues. V shed 4 bases and J shed 0 bases, with 9 bases lying between them. The DNA for the CDR3 is TGTGCCAGCAGCCCTAGGACAGTGAACACTGAAGCTTTCTTT. This translates into CASSPRTVNTEAFF.

The chain combines TRBV5-1 with TRBJ2-7; perhaps TRBD2 as D (5 bases). V was clipped by 0 bases and J by 2 bases, with 12 bases between them. In germline, CDR1 is SGHRS, CDR2 YFSETQ. The CDR3 covers 15 residues. DNA of the CDR3: TGCGCCAGCAGCTTGGAGAGGGATCGTGCCTACGAGCAGTACTTC. This codes for CASSLERDRAYEQYF.

The V call is TRBV4-1, the J call TRBJ1-6; 8 nucleotides agree with TRBD1. The CDR3 consists of 16 residues. The V gene end was trimmed by 4 bases and the J gene end by 7 bases; junction bases not matched to a gene: 9. Germline V gene sequence: CDR1 MGHRA, CDR2 YSYEKL. CDR3 nucleotide sequence: TGCGCCAGCAGCCCGGGACAGGACATTTTCAATTCACCCCTCCACTTT. It encodes CASSPGQDIFNSPLHF.

This chain uses TRBV4-1 with TRBJ2-7, with unresolved D. Germline assignment: CDR1 MGHRA and CDR2 YSYEKL. The CDR3 runs to 14 residues. V was trimmed by 1 base and J by 7 bases, leaving 14 bases between them. CDR3 DNA: TGCGCCAGCAGCCAAGTTGGGCATGGGCGAGAGCAGTACTTC. This gives the protein CASSQVGHGREQYF.

J is TRBJ1-2 and V is TRBV15; D possibly corresponds to TRBD1 (6 bases). Germline CDR1 reads LNHNV; CDR2 reads YYDKDF (reference sequence). V was shortened by 2 bases and J by 8 bases, with 15 bases between the two germline ends. CDR3 length: 14 amino acids. This CDR3 is CATSRPQGPGGYTF. The CDR3 coding sequence is TGTGCCACCAGCAGACCACAGGGACCCGGAGGCTACACCTTC.

CDR3: CASSSPTTGNYGYTF. CDR3 in DNA: TGTGCCAGCAGTTCCCCGACGACGGGAAACTATGGCTACACCTTC. V usage is TRBV27 and J usage is TRBJ1-2; D ambiguous. V was trimmed by 4 bases and J by 2 bases, leaving 14 bases between them. Germline V gene sequence: CDR1 MNHEY, CDR2 SMNVEV (reference sequence). The CDR3 has 15 residues.

To note about this clone: This same CDR3 is encoded by further DNA sequences in the sample. The chain couples TRBV6-5 to TRBJ2-3; D is possibly TRBD2 (6 bases). This CDR3 comprises 15 residues. Germline V gives CDR1 MNHEY, CDR2 SVGAGI. V was clipped by 10 bases and J by 4 bases, with 21 bases between them. The CDR3 nucleotides are TGTGCCACCGAACGGCGCGGGGTTAAAGCAGATACGCAGTATTTT. This translates into CATERRGVKADTQYF.

V gene TRBV11-2 combines with J gene TRBJ2-7, with a weak D call TRBD1 (5 bases). V lost 5 bases and J lost 6, with 8 bases in between. Per the germline V gene, CDR1 is SGHAT and CDR2 is FQNNGV. CDR3 length: 11 residues. The CDR3 protein is CASSPRGEQYF. DNA for the CDR3: TGTGCCAGCAGCCCTAGGGGCGAGCAGTACTTC.

The chain employs TRBV27 and TRBJ1-6, with TRBD1 matching over 7 bases. Per the germline V gene, CDR1 is MNHEY and CDR2 is SMNVEV (reference sequence). The CDR3 runs to 16 residues. V was clipped by 4 bases and J by 5 bases; unmatched bases: 8. CDR3 DNA sequence: TGTGCCAGCAGTTCGGTCAGACAGGGCCATAATTCACCCCTCCACTTT. Protein sequence: CASSSVRQGHNSPLHF.

The J gene is TRBJ1-6, the V gene TRBV5-4, with 10 bases identical to TRBD1. The CDR3 totals 16 residues. The V gene's germline CDR1 is SGHNT and CDR2 YYREEE (reference sequence). V lost 4 bases, J lost 7 bases, and 8 bases stayed unmatched. The CDR3 here is CASSGRTTGGNSPLHF. The CDR3 nucleotides are TGTGCCAGCAGCGGAAGGACGACAGGGGGCAATTCACCCCTCCACTTT.

The chain is built from TRBV19 and TRBJ1-1, with 7 bases fitting TRBD1. The CDR3 is 14 amino acids. The trim removed 5 bases at V and 6 bases at J, leaving 9 bases unmatched. Germline V gene sequence: CDR1 LNHDA, CDR2 SQIVND (reference sequence). The DNA for the CDR3 is TGTGCCAGTAGTCCATACAGGGGCGAAGCTGAAGCTTTCTTT. Protein: CASSPYRGEAEAFF.

This chain joins TRBV5-4 and TRBJ2-7; possible D gene TRBD1, 7 bases. This CDR3 comprises 18 residues. The V gene's germline CDR1 is SGHNT and CDR2 YYREEE (reference sequence). Trimming left V 4 bases short and J 3 bases short, with 26 bases between. Written as DNA, the CDR3 is TGTGCCAGCAGCCCGGAGGACAGGTCTAGCGAAGGGCACTACGAGCAGTACTTC. This encodes CASSPEDRSSEGHYEQYF.

The V gene is TRBV7-9, the J gene TRBJ1-2; no firm D call. V was clipped by 1 base and J by 6 bases, with 12 bases between them. The CDR3 totals 14 residues. CDR1 is SEHNR and CDR2 is FQNEAQ in the germline V gene (reference sequence). The CDR3 sequence: CASSLEGVIDGYTF. DNA of the CDR3: TGTGCCAGCAGCTTAGAAGGAGTCATCGATGGCTACACCTTC.

The V gene is TRBV19, the J gene TRBJ2-7; 9 nucleotides match TRBD1. The germline gives CDR1 LNHDA, CDR2 SQIVND (reference sequence). The CDR3 runs 14 residues. The junction had 6 bases not matched to a gene; V was cut back by 5 bases and J by 4 bases. The CDR3, as DNA: TGTGCCAGTAGTGGACAGGGGAAGGGATACGAGCAGTACTTC. It encodes CASSGQGKGYEQYF.

The chain links TRBV11-3 to TRBJ2-7; 11 nucleotides match TRBD2. The ends lost 0 bases at V and 2 bases at J; junction bases unmatched: 15. The CDR3 has 20 residues. Germline values: CDR1 SGHNT, CDR2 YENEEA. CDR3 DNA: TGTGCCAGCAGCTTAGATTCGAGGATAACTAGCGGGGGTCCGACCTACGAGCAGTACTTC. Protein: CASSLDSRITSGGPTYEQYF.